Sequencing of this T cell receptor (beta chain) was carried out in a study of blood T cell repertoires in COVID-19. Germline CDR1 and CDR2: MDHEN and SYDVKM. V trimming: 5 bases; J trimming: 6 bases; junction bases outside the gene matches: 7. The CDR3 extends over 14 amino acids. The method was immunoSEQ multiplex PCR; TCRdb's version includes in-frame clones alone and lacks a portion of them. The sample has some 240,000 clones, roughly nine tenths seen once. This clonotype was obtained from a man in his 60s who had recovered from COVID-19. This chain uses TRBV28 with TRBJ1-5, with 7 nucleotides matching TRBD1. The specimen was peripheral blood. The CDR3 DNA reads TGTGCCAGCAGTCCACATCAGGGGGGTCAGCCCCAGCATTTT. Its translation: CASSPHQGGQPQHF.